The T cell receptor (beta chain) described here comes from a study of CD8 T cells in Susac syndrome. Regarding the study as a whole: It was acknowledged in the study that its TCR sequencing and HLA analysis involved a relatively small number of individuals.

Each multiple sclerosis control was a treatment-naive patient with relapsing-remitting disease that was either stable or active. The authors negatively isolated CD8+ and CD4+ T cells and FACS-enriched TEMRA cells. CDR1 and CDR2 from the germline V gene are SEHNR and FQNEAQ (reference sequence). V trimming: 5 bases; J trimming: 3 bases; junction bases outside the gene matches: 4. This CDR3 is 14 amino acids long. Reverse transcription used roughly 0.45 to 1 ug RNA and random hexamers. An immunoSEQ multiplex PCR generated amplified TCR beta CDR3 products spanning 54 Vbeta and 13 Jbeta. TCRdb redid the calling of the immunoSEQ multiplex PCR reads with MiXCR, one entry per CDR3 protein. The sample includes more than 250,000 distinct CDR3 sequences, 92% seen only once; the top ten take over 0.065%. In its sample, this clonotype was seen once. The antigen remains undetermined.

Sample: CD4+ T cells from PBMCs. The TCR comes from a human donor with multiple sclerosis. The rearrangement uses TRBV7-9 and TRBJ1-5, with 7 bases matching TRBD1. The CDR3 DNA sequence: TGTGCCAGCAGCGTAGACAGGGTCAATCAGCCCCAGCATTTT. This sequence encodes CASSVDRVNQPQHF.